This T cell receptor (beta chain) was found in a study of T cell repertoires in cytomegalovirus infection. There are 16 residues in the CDR3. Losses at the gene ends were 5 bases for V and 4 bases for J; bases not matched to a gene: 8. The germline gives CDR1 SGHVS, CDR2 FQNEAQ. TCRdb re-derived calls from the reads in MiXCR, one entry per CDR3 protein. The sample consists of roughly 250,000 distinct CDR3 sequences, roughly 22% of them appearing once. This clonotype was observed at least ten times. Sequencing input: CD8+ T cells from PBMCs. The TCR sequence derives from a human donor in good health (CMV status not recorded). Some clones in this sample may be carry-over from other donors' samples. The chain employs TRBV7-8 and TRBJ1-5; 10 bases are a match to TRBD1. The CDR3 protein is CASSKSPGQGNQPQHF. The CDR3 DNA follows: TGTGCCAGCAGCAAGTCGCCGGGACAGGGGAATCAGCCCCAGCATTTT. Together with reference TRBV7-8 and TRBJ1-5, the CDR3 gives the full variable domain: GAGVSQSPRYKVAKRGQDVALRCDPISGHVSLFWYQQALGQGPEFLTYFQNEAQLDKSGLPSDRFFAERPEGSVSTLKIQRTQQEDSAVYLCASSKSPGQGNQPQHFGDGTRLSIL.